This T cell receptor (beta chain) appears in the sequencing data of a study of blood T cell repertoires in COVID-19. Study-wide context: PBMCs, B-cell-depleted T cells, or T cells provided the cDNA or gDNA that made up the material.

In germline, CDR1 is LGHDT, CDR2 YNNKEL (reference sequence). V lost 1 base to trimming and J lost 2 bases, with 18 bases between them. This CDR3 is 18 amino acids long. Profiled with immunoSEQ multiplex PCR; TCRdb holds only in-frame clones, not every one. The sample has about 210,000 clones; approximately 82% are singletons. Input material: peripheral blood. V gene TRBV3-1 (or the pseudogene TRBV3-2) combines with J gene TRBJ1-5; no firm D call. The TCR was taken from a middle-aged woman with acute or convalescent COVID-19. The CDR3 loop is CASSQAPPDPGGNQPQHF. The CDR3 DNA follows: TGTGCCAGCAGCCAAGCTCCCCCCGACCCTGGAGGCAATCAGCCCCAGCATTTT.